This T cell receptor (beta chain) was sequenced during a study of T cell clonality in common variable immunodeficiency. Study-level results: Common variable immunodeficiency TCR beta sequences reportedly had fewer deletions and N-nucleotide insertions.

By sample share, this clone is medium-sized (0.01 to 0.1%). The antigen is undetermined. Heparinized whole blood, roughly 4.5 to 8 ml, came from each donor. This table comes from immunoSEQ multiplex PCR, and its TCRdb copy is limited to in-frame clones, with some not included. The profile covers about 3,400 clones, none occurring a single time. Sequencing was performed on peripheral blood mononuclear cells. The clonotype was recovered from a human donor with common variable immunodeficiency.

The CDR3 loop reads CASIQRVSNEQFF. CDR3 bases read: TGTGCCAGCATTCAGCGGGTCTCCAATGAG. V gene TRBV12-3 or TRBV12-4 combines with J gene TRBJ2-1, with a tentative D call TRBD2 (6 bases). The missing CDR3 end, 3 residues past where the read stops, is filled in from the germline J gene. Trimming stripped 7 bases from V and 6 bases from J, with 13 bases between. This CDR3 spans 13 amino acids.